Following are 18 T cell receptor beta chains from one sample sequenced in a study of spatial heterogeneity in lung cancer. Stated time point: sample taken at primary tumor resection. TCRs were sequenced from unsorted whole RNA of tumor, nontumor lung or PBMC. TCRdb redid the calling of the 5' RACE reads with MiXCR, one entry per CDR3 protein. This sample has some 100,000 distinct CDR3 sequences, with 7% to 9% found just once. The sequences come from PBMCs, collected at surgery. The receptors here all came from a male donor with early-stage non-small cell lung cancer.

The chain employs TRBV11-2 and TRBJ2-3; D possibly corresponds to TRBD1 (5 bases). V lost 1 base, J lost 2 bases, and 13 bases lay in between. The germline V gene has CDR1 SGHAT and CDR2 FQNNGV. There are 16 residues in the CDR3. CDR3 sequence (DNA): TGTGCCAGCAGCTTAGTCCTACAGGCTACCACAGATACGCAGTATTTT. This sequence encodes CASSLVLQATTDTQYF.

A few counts support this clonotype. The J gene is TRBJ1-4, the V gene TRBV10-3, with D perhaps TRBD1 (5 bases). The CDR3 spans 15 residues. V lost 10 bases, J lost 1 base, and 16 bases lay in between. Germline-derived CDR1 and CDR2 are ENHRY and SYGVKD. For the CDR3, the DNA is TGTGCCACCACGGAGCTGCAGGGAACTAATGAAAAACTGTTTTTT. Translation: CATTELQGTNEKLFF.

This clonotype has only a few counts. The DNA of the CDR3 is TGCGCCAGCAGCTTGATAGGGGATTGGAACACTGAAGCTTTCTTT. Translation: CASSLIGDWNTEAFF. V and J are TRBV5-1 and TRBJ1-1; D is possibly TRBD1 (5 bases). This CDR3 region has 15 residues. The germline V gene has CDR1 SGHRS and CDR2 YFSETQ. V gave up 1 base and J gave up 1 base, with 11 bases separating them.

Many counts were recorded for this clonotype. The V gene is TRBV2, the J gene TRBJ1-5; TRBD1 matches 10 bases. The germline CDR1 and CDR2 sequences are SNHLY and FYNNEI. The CDR3 is 15 amino acids. V shed 4 bases, J shed 7 bases, and the junction held 7 bases outside the gene matches. The DNA of the CDR3 is TGTGCCAGCAGTGGATTAGGGACAGGGGTACAGCCCCAGCATTTT. It yields the protein CASSGLGTGVQPQHF. The complete variable domain, with remaining parts taken from reference TRBV2 and TRBJ1-5, reads EPEVTQTPSHQVTQMGQEVILRCVPISNHLYFYWYRQILGQKVEFLVSFYNNEISEKSEIFDDQFSVERPDGSNFTLKIRSTKLEDSAMYFCASSGLGTGVQPQHFGDGTRLSIL.

This clonotype showed up many times. The chain links TRBV12-3 or TRBV12-4 to TRBJ2-2; D is undetermined. Trimming pared 4 bases from V and 3 bases from J, leaving 6 bases between. This CDR3 has 13 residues. The CDR3 DNA is TGTGCCAGCAGTTCTCAGGACACCGGGGAGCTGTTTTTT. It specifies CASSSQDTGELFF.

Remarks on this clonotype: This may arise from a read error, as a much more abundant clone is one base away. This sequence joins TRBV9 and TRBJ2-1, with TRBD2 identical over 11 bases. Germline V gene lookup returns CDR1 SGDLS and CDR2 YYNGEE. The CDR3 extends over 15 amino acids. After removal of 3 bases from V and 9 bases from J, the junction contained 8 bases not matched to a gene. CDR3 loop: CASSARLAGLSEQFF. As DNA, the CDR3 is TGTGCCAGCAGCGCAAGACTAGCGGGGTTGAGTGAGCAGTTCTTC.

This clonotype has a handful of counts. V gene TRBV20-1 combines with J gene TRBJ2-3, with D possibly being TRBD2 (6 bases). Germline V CDR1 and CDR2: DFQATT, SNEGSKA (reference sequence). The CDR3 has 15 residues. With 5 bases removed from V and 7 bases from J, the gap between germline ends came to 22 bases. CDR3 region: CSAHQPAGGSNTQYF. Written as DNA, the CDR3 is TGCAGTGCTCACCAGCCAGCCGGAGGGTCGAATACGCAGTATTTT.

This chain links TRBV29-1 with TRBJ1-2, with 8 bases fitting TRBD1. Unmatched junction bases numbered 8, after V lost 4 bases and J lost 10 bases. CDR1 is SQVTM and CDR2 is ANQGSEA in the germline V gene. The CDR3 is made up of 12 amino acids. Written as DNA, the CDR3 is TGCAGCGTTGTTGACAGGGGAAGGACCTACACCTTC. It specifies CSVVDRGRTYTF.

The J gene is TRBJ2-6, the V gene TRBV6-1, with D tentatively TRBD1 (5 bases). CDR1 is MNHNS and CDR2 is SASEGT in the germline V gene. Trimming stripped 5 bases from V and 3 bases from J, with 11 bases between. The CDR3 consists of 15 residues. The DNA of the CDR3 is TGTGCCAGCAGTCCTAACAGGAGTGGGGCCAACGTCCTGACTTTC. Translating it yields CASSPNRSGANVLTF.

This chain connects TRBV15 to TRBJ2-7; 10 nucleotides match TRBD2. CDR1 and CDR2 (germline): LNHNV, YYDKDF (reference sequence). This CDR3 spans 13 amino acids. The trim removed 9 bases at V and 5 bases at J, leaving 7 bases unmatched. The CDR3 spells CATRSSGSNEQYF. The CDR3 DNA reads TGTGCCACAAGATCTAGCGGGAGCAACGAGCAGTACTTC.

This clonotype has just a few counts. This CDR3 is CASSYSAAGELFF. The CDR3 DNA reads TGTGCCAGCAGTTACTCAGCGGCCGGGGAGCTGTTTTTT. V and J are TRBV6-6 and TRBJ2-2; tentative D call: TRBD2 (5 bases). The length of the CDR3 is 13 residues. Trimming shortened V by 0 bases and J by 6 bases, and 5 bases separated the two germline ends. The germline CDR1 and CDR2 sequences are MNHNY and SVGAGI (reference sequence).

On this clonotype itself: This may stem from a read error, because a much larger clone lies one nucleotide away. The V call is TRBV6-2 or TRBV6-3, the J call TRBJ1-5, with D perhaps matching TRBD1 (5 bases). CDR1 and CDR2 from the germline V gene are MNHEY and SVGEGT. This CDR3 comprises 16 residues. V was trimmed by 1 base and J by 7 bases, leaving 17 bases between them. Here the CDR3 DNA reads TGTGCCAGCAGTTACTTCCCCGGGACGGCCAGCCAGCCCCAGCATTTT. Protein sequence: CASSYFPGTASQPQHF.

This clonotype has just a few counts. The chain recombines TRBV18 with TRBJ2-1, with a possible D match to TRBD1 (5 bases). V was cut by 3 bases and J by 9 bases, with 6 bases left in between. CDR3 length: 11 residues. Germline CDR1 KGHSH, CDR2 LQKENI. This CDR3 reads CASSPDSEQFF. The CDR3 nucleotides are TGTGCCAGCTCACCCGACAGTGAGCAGTTCTTC.

This clonotype was observed a handful of times. The rearrangement joins TRBV29-1 to TRBJ1-2; 8 nucleotides line up with TRBD1. V shed 5 bases, J shed 3 bases, and the junction held 2 bases outside the gene matches. Looked up from germline, CDR1 is SQVTM and CDR2 is ANQGSEA. The CDR3 consists of 12 residues. The CDR3 region has the DNA TGCAGCGTTACAGGGGGGCACTATGGCTACACCTTC. Its translation is CSVTGGHYGYTF. The full variable domain, rest sourced from reference TRBV29-1 and TRBJ1-2, is SAVISQKPSRDICQRGTSLTIQCQVDSQVTMMFWYRQQPGQSLTLIATANQGSEATYESGFVIDKFPISRPNLTFSTLTVSNMSPEDSSIYLCSVTGGHYGYTFGSGTRLTVV.

Here the CDR3 DNA reads TGTGCTAGCGGGAGGGACGGCGACCAAGAGACCCAGTACTTC. Translation: CASGRDGDQETQYF. V gene TRBV12-5 combines with J gene TRBJ2-5; 8 bases map to TRBD2. Germline loops: CDR1 LGHNT, CDR2 FRNRAP. This CDR3 is built from 14 residues. Losses at the gene ends were 9 bases for V and 0 bases for J; bases not matched to a gene: 6.

This chain joins TRBV12-3 or TRBV12-4 and TRBJ2-7; 10 nucleotides line up with TRBD2. V lost 6 bases, J lost 6 bases, and 5 bases stayed unmatched. This CDR3 has 13 amino acids. The CDR3 DNA sequence: TGTGCCAGCAGCTCCGGACTAGCGGCCGAGCAGTACTTC. The encoded protein is CASSSGLAAEQYF.

The gene calls are TRBV6-6 and TRBJ2-7; tentative D call: TRBD1 (5 bases). Trimming left V 4 bases short and J 12 bases short, with 16 bases between. Germline V gene lookup returns CDR1 MNHNY and CDR2 SVGAGI (reference sequence). This CDR3 has 12 residues. The CDR3 loop reads CASSSGQGLVYF. The CDR3 DNA reads TGTGCCAGCAGTTCAGGGCAGGGCCTTGTGTACTTC.

This clonotype was found many times. This is likely a read error, given that the CDR3 carries no conserved phenylalanine or tryptophan at its end. It is unclear where the CDR3 begins or ends on the DNA, so no DNA is shown, and the CDR3 is as TCRdb lists it. The J gene is TRBJ2-1, the V gene TRBV29-1; TRBD2, the table's D call, was not compared with the DNA. Ends included, the CDR3 has 12 residues. The germline V gene encodes CDR1 SQVTM and CDR2 ANQGSEA. This chain's CDR3 is CSVEDGRGALRP.